What follows are 16 T cell receptor beta chains derived from one specimen sequenced in a study of T cell repertoires in cytomegalovirus infection. The antigens for these receptors are not known. Via MiXCR, TCRdb re-called the reads, giving one row per CDR3 protein. The profile shows hundreds of thousands of distinct CDR3 sequences, roughly a third of them singletons. This specimen was cultured PBMCs, taken from culture after CMV antigen stimulation. Source of these receptors: a human donor in good health (CMV status not recorded). Some clones in this sample may be carry-over from other donors' samples.

This clonotype was observed a handful of times. V gene TRBV7-8 combines with J gene TRBJ2-1; 11 positions agree with TRBD2. This CDR3 spans 16 amino acids. Germline V CDR1 and CDR2: SGHVS, FQNEAQ. V was clipped by 5 bases and J by 8 bases; unmatched bases: 11. For the CDR3, the DNA is TGTGCCAGCAGCCCAAATAGCGGGAGGGTCGGGGATGAGCAGTTCTTC. Encoded protein: CASSPNSGRVGDEQFF.

The CDR3 protein is CASNQGGNTGELFF. In DNA, the CDR3 is TGTGCCAGCAACCAGGGCGGGAACACCGGGGAGCTGTTTTTT. V and J are TRBV2 and TRBJ2-2, with D possibly matching TRBD1 (5 bases). This CDR3 is 14 amino acids long. Germline lookup yields CDR1 SNHLY and CDR2 FYNNEI. V was pared by 7 bases and J by 1 base, with 10 bases between.

The V and J genes are TRBV2 and TRBJ2-2; 8 bases line up with TRBD2. This CDR3 comprises 16 residues. Germline trimming cut 5 bases from V and 0 bases from J; bases unmatched to any gene: 5. Germline V gene sequence: CDR1 SNHLY, CDR2 FYNNEI. The CDR3 sequence is CASSPPLAANTGELFF. Here the CDR3 DNA reads TGTGCCAGCAGTCCACCACTAGCGGCGAACACCGGGGAGCTGTTTTTT. The whole variable domain, filled in from reference TRBV2 and TRBJ2-2, reads EPEVTQTPSHQVTQMGQEVILRCVPISNHLYFYWYRQILGQKVEFLVSFYNNEISEKSEIFDDQFSVERPDGSNFTLKIRSTKLEDSAMYFCASSPPLAANTGELFFGEGSRLTVL.

This clonotype was seen at least ten times. The chain joins TRBV7-2 to TRBJ1-5; D remains unclear. The CDR3 has 13 residues. Trimming took off 1 base at V and 3 bases at J, with 4 bases between the two ends. The V gene's germline CDR1 is SGHTA and CDR2 FQGNSA. The CDR3 DNA follows: TGTGCCAGCAGCTTAGTCCCCAATCAGCCCCAGCATTTT. Translated, it gives CASSLVPNQPQHF.

This clonotype has more than one count but fewer than ten. The chain joins TRBV7-6 to TRBJ2-1; D tentatively reads TRBD1 or TRBD2 (5 bases each). The germline V gene has CDR1 SGHVS and CDR2 FNYEAQ. Trimming removed 1 base at V and 3 bases at J, with 10 bases between. This CDR3 is 15 amino acids long. Here the CDR3 reads CASSLGGVGYNEQFF. The CDR3 DNA follows: TGTGCCAGCAGCTTAGGAGGGGTCGGCTACAATGAGCAGTTCTTC.

This chain links TRBV11-3 with TRBJ2-5, with TRBD2 matching 10 bases. The germline V gene encodes CDR1 SGHNT and CDR2 YENEEA. There are 20 residues in the CDR3. V gave up 1 base and J gave up 3 bases; unmatched junction bases: 17. The chain's CDR3 is CASSLVELASGGPPKETQYF. DNA of the CDR3: TGTGCCAGCAGCTTAGTTGAGCTGGCTAGCGGGGGCCCTCCCAAAGAGACCCAGTACTTC.

This rearrangement joins TRBV7-3 to TRBJ1-1; no definite D call. Per the germline V gene, CDR1 is SGHTA and CDR2 is FQGTGA. The ends were cut back, 5 bases at V and 1 base at J, with 5 bases in the middle. The CDR3 loop spans 12 amino acids. CDR3 sequence reads: CASSGKNTEAFF. The CDR3 nucleotides are TGTGCCAGCAGCGGCAAGAACACTGAAGCTTTCTTT. Full variable domain (remainder filled in from reference TRBV7-3 and TRBJ1-1): GAGVSQTPSNKVTEKGKYVELRCDPISGHTALYWYRQSLGQGPEFLIYFQGTGAADDSGLPNDRFFAVRPEGSVSTLKIQRTERGDSAVYLCASSGKNTEAFFGQGTRLTVV.

Only one count was recorded for this clonotype. The chain has TRBV27 and TRBJ1-5, with D possibly being TRBD1 (5 bases). V lost 5 bases, J lost 2 bases, and 13 bases lay in between. Germline loops: CDR1 MNHEY, CDR2 SMNVEV (reference sequence). The CDR3 covers 15 residues. The CDR3 nucleotides read TGTGCCAGCAGTCAAGGGCCGACAGGCAATCAGCCCCAGCATTTT. Encoded protein: CASSQGPTGNQPQHF.

This rearrangement joins TRBV7-9 to TRBJ1-2; D is unresolved. Per germline, CDR1 SEHNR and CDR2 FQNEAQ (reference sequence). The V end lost 3 bases, the J end lost 0 bases, and 11 bases lay between the germline ends. The CDR3 runs 15 residues. The CDR3 region is CASSLKRDSNYGYTF. In nucleotides, the CDR3 is TGTGCCAGCAGCTTGAAAAGGGATTCTAACTATGGCTACACCTTC.

The V call is TRBV10-2, the J call TRBJ2-2; D gene unclear. Germline V gives CDR1 WSHSY, CDR2 SAAADI. V was trimmed by 3 bases and J by 6 bases, leaving 11 bases between them. The CDR3 runs 14 residues. The CDR3, as DNA: TGCGCCAGCAGTGAATGGGGTGTACCCGGGGAGCTGTTTTTT. Translation gives CASSEWGVPGELFF.

The rearrangement joins TRBV6-2 or TRBV6-3 to TRBJ1-1; possibly TRBD1 for D (6 bases). V was trimmed by 2 bases and J by 5 bases, leaving 12 bases between them. Germline assignment: CDR1 MNHEY and CDR2 SVGEGT. The CDR3 has 14 residues. CDR3 loop: CASSYGGGRTEAFF. Written as DNA, the CDR3 is TGTGCCAGCAGTTACGGAGGGGGACGGACTGAAGCTTTCTTT.

The chain combines TRBV4-1 with TRBJ2-1; D might be TRBD2 (6 bases). This CDR3 spans 14 amino acids. Trimming took off 4 bases at V and 4 bases at J, with 11 bases between the two ends. Germline V lookup: CDR1 MGHRA, CDR2 YSYEKL. Written as DNA, the CDR3 is TGCGCCAGCAGCCCTCTCGGGAGATACAATGAGCAGTTCTTC. Encoded protein: CASSPLGRYNEQFF.

The V gene is TRBV6-5, the J gene TRBJ1-1; weak D call: TRBD1 (5 bases). This CDR3 comprises 20 residues. Germline loops: CDR1 MNHEY, CDR2 SVGAGI. The ends were cut back, 0 bases at V and 0 bases at J, with 23 bases in the middle. CDR3 region: CASSYSTRSIDRNMNTEAFF. The CDR3 DNA is TGTGCCAGCAGTTACTCTACCCGTTCGATTGACAGAAACATGAACACTGAAGCTTTCTTT.

This rearrangement joins TRBV6-5 to TRBJ2-1; the D gene is possibly TRBD2 (6 bases). Germline CDR1 is MNHEY and CDR2 is SVGAGI. The ends were cut back, 8 bases at V and 6 bases at J, with 14 bases in the middle. The CDR3 has 13 residues. In nucleotides, the CDR3 is TGTGCCAGCCGGTGGGGGGATGGCAATGAGCAGTTCTTC. It translates to CASRWGDGNEQFF.

The genes are TRBV28 and TRBJ2-1, with no clear D. The CDR3 sequence is 14 residues long. Germline CDR1 reads MDHEN; CDR2 reads SYDVKM. Trimming removed 2 bases at V and 5 bases at J, with 10 bases between. The CDR3 sequence: CASSLGPRHNEQFF. The CDR3 bases are TGTGCCAGCAGTTTAGGGCCTAGGCACAATGAGCAGTTCTTC.

The J gene is TRBJ2-1, the V gene TRBV7-2, with D possibly TRBD1 on 6 matching bases. Germline CDR1 is SGHTA and CDR2 is FQGNSA. V lost 5 bases, J lost 12 bases, and 20 bases lay in between. This CDR3 comprises 14 residues. The CDR3 DNA sequence: TGTGCCAGCAGCCCCGATATCGGGACACTTGGGCAGTTCTTC. Amino acid sequence: CASSPDIGTLGQFF.